This TCR beta chain was recorded in a study of blood T cell repertoires in COVID-19. Study in general: COVID-19 samples collected from the United States, Italy and Spain covered acute and convalescent phases.

TCRdb keeps only in-frame clones here, not all; method: immunoSEQ multiplex PCR. Of roughly 200,000 clones listed, around nine tenths were seen once; the top ten hold about 18%. The germline V and J ends were trimmed by 3 bases and 4 bases, with 6 bases remaining between them. The CDR3 runs to 13 residues. Germline CDR1 and CDR2: MRHNA and SNTAGT. Sequencing was done on a sample of peripheral blood. The source is a man over 45 with COVID-19, enrolled during active disease. The chain couples TRBV6-4 to TRBJ2-2; possible D gene TRBD2, 6 bases. The CDR3 DNA sequence: TGTGCCAGCAGTGAGGGGGGCACCGGGGAGCTGTTTTTT. It specifies CASSEGGTGELFF.